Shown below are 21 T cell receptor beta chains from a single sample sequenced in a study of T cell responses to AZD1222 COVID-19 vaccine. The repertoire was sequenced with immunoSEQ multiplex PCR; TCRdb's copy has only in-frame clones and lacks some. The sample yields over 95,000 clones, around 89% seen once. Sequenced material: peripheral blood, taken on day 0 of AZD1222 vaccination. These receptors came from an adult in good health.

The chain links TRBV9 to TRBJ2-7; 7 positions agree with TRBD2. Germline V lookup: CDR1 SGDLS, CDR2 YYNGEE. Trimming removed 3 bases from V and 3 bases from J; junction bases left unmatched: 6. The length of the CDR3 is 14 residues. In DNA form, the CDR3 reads TGTGCCAGCAGCGGAGGACTAGTTGGCTACGAGCAGTACTTC. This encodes CASSGGLVGYEQYF.

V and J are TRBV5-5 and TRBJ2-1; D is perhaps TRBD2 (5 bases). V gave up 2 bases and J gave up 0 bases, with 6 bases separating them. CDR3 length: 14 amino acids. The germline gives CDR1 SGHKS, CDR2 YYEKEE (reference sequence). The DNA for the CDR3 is TGTGCCAGCAGCTTTAGCGCCTCCTACAATGAGCAGTTCTTC. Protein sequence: CASSFSASYNEQFF.

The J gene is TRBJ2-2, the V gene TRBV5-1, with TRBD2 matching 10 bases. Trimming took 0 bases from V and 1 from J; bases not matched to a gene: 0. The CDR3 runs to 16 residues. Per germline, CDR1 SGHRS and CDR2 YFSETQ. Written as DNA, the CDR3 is TGCGCCAGCAGCTTGGCTAGCGGGGGGAACACCGGGGAGCTGTTTTTT. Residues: CASSLASGGNTGELFF.

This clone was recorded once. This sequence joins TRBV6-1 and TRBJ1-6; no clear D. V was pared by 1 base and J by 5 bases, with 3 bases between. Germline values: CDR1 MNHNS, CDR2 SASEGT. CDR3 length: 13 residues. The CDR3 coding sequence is TGTGCCAGCAGTGAAGTAAATAATTCACCCCTCCACTTT. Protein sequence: CASSEVNNSPLHF.

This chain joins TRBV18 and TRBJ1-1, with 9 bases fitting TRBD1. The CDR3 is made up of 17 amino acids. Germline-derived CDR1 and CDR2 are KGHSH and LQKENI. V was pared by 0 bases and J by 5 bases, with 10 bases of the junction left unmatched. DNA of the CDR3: TGTGCCAGCTCACCACCGAGTACAGGGGGCGCGAGGACTGAAGCTTTCTTT. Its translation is CASSPPSTGGARTEAFF.

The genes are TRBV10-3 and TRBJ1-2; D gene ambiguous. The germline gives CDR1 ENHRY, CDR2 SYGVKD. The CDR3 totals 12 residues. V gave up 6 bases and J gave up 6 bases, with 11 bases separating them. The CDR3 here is CAISAQRDGYTF. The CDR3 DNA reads TGTGCCATCAGCGCACAGAGGGATGGCTACACCTTC.

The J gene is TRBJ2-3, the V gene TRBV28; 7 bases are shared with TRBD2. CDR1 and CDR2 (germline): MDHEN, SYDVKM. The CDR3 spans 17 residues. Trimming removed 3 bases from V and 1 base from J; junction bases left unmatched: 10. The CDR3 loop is CASSFALLARRTDTQYF. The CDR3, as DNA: TGTGCCAGCAGTTTTGCCCTACTAGCGCGCCGCACAGATACGCAGTATTTT.

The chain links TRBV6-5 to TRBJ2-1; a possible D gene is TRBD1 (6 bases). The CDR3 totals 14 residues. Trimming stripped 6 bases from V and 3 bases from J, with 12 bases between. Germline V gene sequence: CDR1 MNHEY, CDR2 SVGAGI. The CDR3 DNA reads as TGTGCCAGCAGCCCCAGGGGCTACTACAATGAGCAGTTCTTC. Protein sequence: CASSPRGYYNEQFF.

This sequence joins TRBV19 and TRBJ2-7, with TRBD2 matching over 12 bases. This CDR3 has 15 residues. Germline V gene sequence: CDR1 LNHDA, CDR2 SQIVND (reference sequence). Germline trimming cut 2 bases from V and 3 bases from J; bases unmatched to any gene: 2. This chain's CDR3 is CASSIRLAGVYEQYF. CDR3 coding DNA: TGTGCCAGTAGTATAAGACTAGCGGGAGTCTACGAGCAGTACTTC.

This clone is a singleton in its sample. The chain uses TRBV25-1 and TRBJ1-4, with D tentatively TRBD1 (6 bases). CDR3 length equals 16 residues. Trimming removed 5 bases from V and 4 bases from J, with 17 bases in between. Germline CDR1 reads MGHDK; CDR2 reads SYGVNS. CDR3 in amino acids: CASSPPWGAYNEKLFF. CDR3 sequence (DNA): TGTGCCAGCAGTCCCCCCTGGGGGGCTTATAATGAAAAACTGTTTTTT.

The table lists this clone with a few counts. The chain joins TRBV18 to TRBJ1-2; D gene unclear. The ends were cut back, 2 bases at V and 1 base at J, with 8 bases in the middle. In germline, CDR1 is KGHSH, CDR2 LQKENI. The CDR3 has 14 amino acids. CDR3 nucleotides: TGTGCCAGCTCACCAGGCACGGATAACTATGGCTACACCTTC. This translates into CASSPGTDNYGYTF. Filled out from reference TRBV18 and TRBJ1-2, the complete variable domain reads NAGVMQNPRHLVRRRGQEARLRCSPMKGHSHVYWYRQLPEEGLKFMVYLQKENIIDESGMPKERFSAEFPKEGPSILRIQQVVRGDSAAYFCASSPGTDNYGYTFGSGTRLTVV.

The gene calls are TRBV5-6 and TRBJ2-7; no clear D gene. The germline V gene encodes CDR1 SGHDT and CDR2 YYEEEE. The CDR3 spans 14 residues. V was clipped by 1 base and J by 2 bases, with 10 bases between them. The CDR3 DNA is TGTGCCAGCAGCTTGAGGACGGCCGCCTACGAGCAGTACTTC. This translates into CASSLRTAAYEQYF.

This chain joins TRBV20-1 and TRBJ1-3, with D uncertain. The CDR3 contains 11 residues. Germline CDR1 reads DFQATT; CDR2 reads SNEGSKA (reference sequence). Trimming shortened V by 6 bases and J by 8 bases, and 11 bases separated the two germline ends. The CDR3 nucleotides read TGCAGTGCCACTGATCAGGACACCATATATTTT. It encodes CSATDQDTIYF.

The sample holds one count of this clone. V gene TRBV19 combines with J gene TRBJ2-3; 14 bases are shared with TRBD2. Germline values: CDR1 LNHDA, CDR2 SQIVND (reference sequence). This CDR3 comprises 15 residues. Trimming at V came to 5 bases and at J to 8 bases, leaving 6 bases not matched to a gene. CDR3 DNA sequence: TGTGCCAGTAGTTCGGGACTAGCGGGGGTAGTTACGCAGTATTTT. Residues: CASSSGLAGVVTQYF.

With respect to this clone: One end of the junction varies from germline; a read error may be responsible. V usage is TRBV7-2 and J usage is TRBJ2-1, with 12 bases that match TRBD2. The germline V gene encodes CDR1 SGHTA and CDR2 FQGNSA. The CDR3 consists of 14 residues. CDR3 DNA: TGTGCCAGCAGCCTAGCGGGGGGGTCAGGTGAGCAGTTCTTC. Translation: CASSLAGGSGEQFF.

The CDR3 sequence: CASRSTSGGETQYF. The CDR3 DNA reads as TGTGCCAGCAGGTCAACTAGCGGGGGTGAGACCCAGTACTTC. The V and J genes are TRBV2 and TRBJ2-5, with 11 nucleotides matching TRBD2. The CDR3 covers 14 residues. Germline trimming cut 6 bases from V and 5 bases from J; bases unmatched to any gene: 5. CDR1 and CDR2 (germline): SNHLY, FYNNEI.

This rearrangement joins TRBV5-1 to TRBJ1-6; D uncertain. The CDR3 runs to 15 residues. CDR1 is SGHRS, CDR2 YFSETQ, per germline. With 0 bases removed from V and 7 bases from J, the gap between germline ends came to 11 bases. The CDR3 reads CASSLDGPPNSPLHF. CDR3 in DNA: TGCGCCAGCAGCTTGGACGGGCCTCCGAATTCACCCCTCCACTTT.

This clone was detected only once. The CDR3 DNA reads as TGTGCCAGCACCCCACAACTATTTGAAAGGGGAGGCACCTTC. Its protein product is CASTPQLFERGGTF. The V gene is TRBV6-6, the J gene TRBJ1-2; D perhaps matches TRBD1 (5 bases). This CDR3 has 14 residues. Germline CDR1 MNHNY, CDR2 SVGAGI (reference sequence). Trimming left V 7 bases short and J 13 bases short, with 25 bases between.

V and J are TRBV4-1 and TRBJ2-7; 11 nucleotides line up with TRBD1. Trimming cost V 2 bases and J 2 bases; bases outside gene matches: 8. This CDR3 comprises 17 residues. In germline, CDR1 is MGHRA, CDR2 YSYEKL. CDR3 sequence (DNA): TGCGCCAGCAGCCAATGGCTTCGGACAGGGGGCACCTACGAGCAGTACTTC. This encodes CASSQWLRTGGTYEQYF.

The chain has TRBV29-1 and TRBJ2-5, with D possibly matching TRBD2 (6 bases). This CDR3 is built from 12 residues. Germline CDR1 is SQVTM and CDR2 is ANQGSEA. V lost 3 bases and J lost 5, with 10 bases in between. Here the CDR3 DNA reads TGCAGCGTTGATACGGGGAGGGAGACCCAGTACTTC. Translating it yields CSVDTGRETQYF.

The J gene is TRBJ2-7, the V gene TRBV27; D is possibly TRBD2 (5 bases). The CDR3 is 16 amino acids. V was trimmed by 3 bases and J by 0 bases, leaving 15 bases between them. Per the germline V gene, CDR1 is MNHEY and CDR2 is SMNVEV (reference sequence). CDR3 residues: CASSFSWSGSSYEQYF. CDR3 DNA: TGTGCCAGCAGTTTCAGCTGGTCGGGGAGCTCCTACGAGCAGTACTTC.